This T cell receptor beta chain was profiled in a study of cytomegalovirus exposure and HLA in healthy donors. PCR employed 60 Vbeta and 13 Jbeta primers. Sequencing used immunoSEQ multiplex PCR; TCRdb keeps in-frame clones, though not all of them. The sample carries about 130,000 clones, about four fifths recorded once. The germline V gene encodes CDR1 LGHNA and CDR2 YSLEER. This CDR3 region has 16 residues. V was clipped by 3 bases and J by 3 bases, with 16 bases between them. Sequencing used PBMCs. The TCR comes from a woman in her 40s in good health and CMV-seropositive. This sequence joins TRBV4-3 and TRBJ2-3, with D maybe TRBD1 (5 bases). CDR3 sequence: CASSQADTSLTDTQYF. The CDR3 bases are TGCGCCAGCAGCCAGGCGGACACCTCCTTAACAGATACGCAGTATTTT.